This T cell receptor beta chain is drawn from a study of CD8 T cells in Susac syndrome. Turning to this clonotype: Its antigen is still unknown.

Looked up from germline, CDR1 is GTSNPN and CDR2 is SVGIG (reference sequence). Trimming took off 0 bases at V and 6 bases at J, with 14 bases between the two ends. The CDR3 sequence is 14 residues long. Reverse transcription of 0.5 to 1 ug RNA was carried out with random hexamers. TCRdb used MiXCR to reprocess the immunoSEQ multiplex PCR reads, holding one entry per CDR3 protein. In the table there are over 120,000 distinct CDR3 sequences, approximately 94% of which are singletons. Overall study findings and caveats: The study recognized that its TCR sequencing and HLA analysis covered a relatively small number of individuals.

Negative isolation was used for CD8+ and CD4+ T cells and FACS enrichment for TEMRA cells. The sequence was collected from a human donor in good health. Sequenced material: CD4+ T cells from PBMCs. The chain employs TRBV30 and TRBJ1-2; D ambiguous. CDR3 residues: CAWSVRWGKDGYTF. Here the CDR3 DNA reads TGTGCCTGGAGTGTACGGTGGGGAAAGGATGGCTACACCTTC.